This paragraph covers one T cell receptor beta chain sequence. The record originates from a study of blood T cell repertoires in COVID-19. How the authors handled the data: Researchers report that nucleated cell counts were estimated from reference gene primer amplification. The protocol was immunoSEQ multiplex PCR, while the TCRdb copy is restricted to in-frame clones and leaves out a portion. From that table come the V and J calls and clone size; the DNA was used to work out D and trimming. The sample yields about 430,000 clones, about 88% seen once. Assignments of participants to cohorts depended upon their own reported clinical history. Exposed enrollees had met someone with a PCR-confirmed or clinician-diagnosed COVID-19 case at some point within the 2 weeks before study entry. Germline trimming cut 2 bases from V and 7 bases from J; bases unmatched to any gene: 14. This CDR3 has 17 residues. Germline V gene sequence: CDR1 LNHDA, CDR2 SQIVND (reference sequence).

Sequencing used PBMCs or T cells enriched from blood (not recorded which). The TCR originated in a young woman who had been exposed to COVID-19. The chain recombines TRBV19 with TRBJ2-1; 7 bases agree with TRBD2. The CDR3 loop reads CASSIMNSAGTKNEQFF. CDR3 nucleotide sequence: TGTGCCAGTAGTATAATGAATTCGGCAGGGACTAAAAATGAGCAGTTCTTC.